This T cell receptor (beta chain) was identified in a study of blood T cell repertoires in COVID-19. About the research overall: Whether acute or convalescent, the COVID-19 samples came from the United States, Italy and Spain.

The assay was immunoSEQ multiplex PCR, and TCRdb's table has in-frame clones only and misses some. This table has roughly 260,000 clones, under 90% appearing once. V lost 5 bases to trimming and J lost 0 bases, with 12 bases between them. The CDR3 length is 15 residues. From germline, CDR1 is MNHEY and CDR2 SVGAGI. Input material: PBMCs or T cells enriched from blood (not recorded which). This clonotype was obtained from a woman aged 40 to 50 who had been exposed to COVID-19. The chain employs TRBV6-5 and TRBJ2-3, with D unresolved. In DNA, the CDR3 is TGTGCCAGCAGTCGCGTATCGAGGAGCACAGATACGCAGTATTTT. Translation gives CASSRVSRSTDTQYF.